These 32 T cell receptor beta chains were sequenced from one sample in a study of cytomegalovirus exposure and HLA in healthy donors. The PCR contained 60 Vbeta and 13 Jbeta primers. Using immunoSEQ multiplex PCR, the repertoire was profiled, and TCRdb retains in-frame clones only, with some absent. The sample has just over 150,000 clones; approximately 84% are singletons. The sequenced sample was PBMCs. All receptors come from a male donor in good health and CMV-seropositive.

The chain couples TRBV7-6 to TRBJ2-1; tentatively, D is TRBD2 (6 bases). Trimming removed 1 base from V and 4 bases from J, with 11 bases in between. CDR3 length: 15 amino acids. The germline V gene has CDR1 SGHVS and CDR2 FNYEAQ. Here the CDR3 reads CASSLGASAYNEQFF. The CDR3 nucleotides read TGTGCCAGCAGCTTAGGGGCTAGCGCGTACAATGAGCAGTTCTTC.

The chain links TRBV28 to TRBJ1-3; D is ambiguous. The V gene lost 6 bases and the J gene lost 4 bases, with 4 bases spanning the gap. Germline V gene data show CDR1 as MDHEN and CDR2 as SYDVKM. The length of the CDR3 is 11 residues. CDR3 loop: CASREGNTIYF. The CDR3 DNA reads as TGTGCCAGCAGGGAGGGAAACACCATATATTTT.

The V gene is TRBV7-9, the J gene TRBJ2-5; D call uncertain. This CDR3 has 11 amino acids. With 3 bases removed from V and 5 bases from J, the gap between germline ends came to 4 bases. CDR1 is SEHNR and CDR2 is FQNEAQ in the germline V gene (reference sequence). The CDR3 is CASSLAETQYF. The CDR3 bases are TGTGCCAGCAGCTTGGCTGAGACCCAGTACTTC.

The rearrangement joins TRBV6-6 to TRBJ2-1, with D unresolved. Germline V gene data show CDR1 as MNHNY and CDR2 as SVGAGI (reference sequence). The CDR3 is made up of 15 amino acids. Between the trimmed V and J ends, which lost 3 bases and 6 bases, there was a span of 15 bases. In nucleotides, the CDR3 is TGTGCCAGCAGTTATAGGCGGCCCCCCCGCAATGAGCAGTTCTTC. It codes for CASSYRRPPRNEQFF.

The chain has TRBV19 and TRBJ2-7; tentative D call: TRBD1 (6 bases). This CDR3 contains 20 residues. CDR1 is LNHDA, CDR2 SQIVND, per germline (reference sequence). V was trimmed by 5 bases and J by 3 bases, leaving 32 bases between them. CDR3 loop: CASSRSVGAGIPSHLYEQYF. In DNA, the CDR3 is TGTGCCAGTAGTCGTTCGGTGGGGGCAGGGATCCCTAGCCACCTCTACGAGCAGTACTTC.

In DNA form, the CDR3 reads TGTGCCATCATGCCCGTACAGGACGCGGATACGCAGTATTTT. Translation gives CAIMPVQDADTQYF. The chain combines TRBV10-3 with TRBJ2-3; possibly TRBD1 for D (5 bases). Trimming left V 7 bases short and J 6 bases short, with 17 bases between. Germline CDR1 ENHRY, CDR2 SYGVKD. CDR3 length equals 14 residues.

This clone came up a few times. J is TRBJ1-1 and V is TRBV11-3; D possibly corresponds to TRBD1 (5 bases). The V end was cut by 0 bases, the J end by 6 bases, with 5 bases between. Germline CDR1 is SGHNT and CDR2 is YENEEA. The CDR3 has 12 residues. The CDR3 DNA reads TGTGCCAGCAGCTTAGAAGGGGCTGAAGCTTTCTTT. The encoded protein is CASSLEGAEAFF. Variable domain in full (rest from reference TRBV11-3 and TRBJ1-1): EAGVVQSPRYKIIEKKQPVAFWCNPISGHNTLYWYLQNLGQGPELLIRYENEEAVDDSQLPKDRFSAERLKGVDSTLKIQPAELGDSAVYLCASSLEGAEAFFGQGTRLTVV.

The J gene is TRBJ2-3, the V gene TRBV7-9, with 9 bases matching TRBD2. V lost 10 bases to trimming and J lost 0 bases; unmatched junction nucleotides: 8. The CDR3 sequence is 15 residues long. Germline CDR1 is SEHNR and CDR2 is FQNEAQ (reference sequence). CDR3 nucleotide sequence: TGTGCCACCCCCCTAGCGGGGCCTAGCACAGATACGCAGTATTTT. Encoded protein: CATPLAGPSTDTQYF.

This chain uses TRBV27 with TRBJ2-5, with TRBD2 as a possible D gene (6 bases). TRBJ2-7 matches the DNA end more closely, so the J call is doubtful. The germline V gene encodes CDR1 MNHEY and CDR2 SMNVEV (reference sequence). CDR3 length: 13 residues. CDR3 loop: CASPAGIPYEQYF. As DNA, the CDR3 is TGTGCCAGCCCCGCGGGGATCCCCTACGAGCAGTACTTC.

The chain joins TRBV30 to TRBJ2-3, with D tentatively TRBD1 (6 bases). Germline V gene sequence: CDR1 GTSNPN, CDR2 SVGIG (reference sequence). CDR3 length: 13 residues. V lost 7 bases, J lost 0 bases, and 11 bases lay in between. CDR3 region: CALGQLSTDTQYF. In nucleotides, the CDR3 is TGTGCCTTAGGACAGCTAAGCACAGATACGCAGTATTTT.

The chain recombines TRBV7-2 with TRBJ1-2; a possible D gene is TRBD1 (6 bases). The germline CDR1 and CDR2 sequences are SGHTA and FQGNSA. Deletions cut 5 bases from V and 8 bases from J, with 12 bases between. The CDR3 is 12 amino acids. CDR3 sequence reads: CASSPQGRGYTF. As DNA, the CDR3 is TGTGCCAGCAGCCCACAGGGTAGGGGCTACACCTTC.

V is TRBV19 and J is TRBJ2-3; 10 positions match TRBD2. The germline V gene has CDR1 LNHDA and CDR2 SQIVND (reference sequence). This CDR3 has 16 amino acids. The trim removed 7 bases at V and 4 bases at J, leaving 11 bases unmatched. The CDR3 sequence is CASMGDSGRRADTQYF. The CDR3 DNA reads as TGTGCCAGTATGGGGGATAGCGGGAGGAGGGCAGATACGCAGTATTTT.

This chain uses TRBV30 with TRBJ1-2; D not certain. This CDR3 region has 13 residues. Germline CDR1 GTSNPN, CDR2 SVGIG (reference sequence). The ends were cut back, 0 bases at V and 8 bases at J, with 13 bases in the middle. Here the CDR3 DNA reads TGTGCCTGGAGTGTAAGTGCGGGCCCGGGCTACACCTTC. It translates to CAWSVSAGPGYTF.

Written as DNA, the CDR3 is TGTGCCAGCAGCCCGCGCAGGGCCACCTACGAGCAGTACTTC. Translated: CASSPRRATYEQYF. The chain has TRBV11-2 and TRBJ2-5, with D possibly TRBD1 on 5 matching bases. The J call is in doubt because the DNA end fits TRBJ2-7 better. The V gene's germline CDR1 is SGHAT and CDR2 FQNNGV. This CDR3 is 14 amino acids long.

This chain joins TRBV5-1 and TRBJ2-7, with 12 bases identical to TRBD1. The V gene end was trimmed by 4 bases and the J gene end by 4 bases; junction bases not matched to a gene: 9. The CDR3 has 16 residues. Per the germline V gene, CDR1 is SGHRS and CDR2 is YFSETQ. CDR3 loop: CASSPNPGQGAYEQYF. CDR3 in DNA: TGCGCCAGCAGCCCAAATCCGGGACAGGGGGCTTACGAGCAGTACTTC.

This rearrangement joins TRBV7-9 to TRBJ2-1, with D maybe TRBD2 (5 bases). This CDR3 has 16 residues. The germline V and J ends were trimmed by 4 bases and 7 bases, with 20 bases remaining between them. Germline V gene lookup returns CDR1 SEHNR and CDR2 FQNEAQ (reference sequence). The CDR3 protein is CASSSLLASRDNEQFF. In DNA, the CDR3 is TGTGCCAGCAGCTCCCTATTAGCGAGTCGGGATAATGAGCAGTTCTTC. Full variable domain (missing parts from reference TRBV7-9 and TRBJ2-1): DTGVSQNPRHKITKRGQNVTFRCDPISEHNRLYWYRQTLGQGPEFLTYFQNEAQLEKSRLLSDRFSAERPKGSFSTLEIQRTEQGDSAMYLCASSSLLASRDNEQFFGPGTRLTVL.

This rearrangement joins TRBV6-5 to TRBJ2-3; tentatively, D is TRBD2 (6 bases). Germline V gives CDR1 MNHEY, CDR2 SVGAGI. V lost 8 bases to trimming and J lost 6 bases, with 15 bases between them. This CDR3 is 13 amino acids long. The CDR3 nucleotides read TGTGCCAGCCGGAGCGGGCCCTGGGATACGCAGTATTTT. Translated: CASRSGPWDTQYF.

This chain connects TRBV6-6 to TRBJ1-2; 11 bases fit TRBD1. The V and J ends lost 5 bases and 6 bases, in that order; junction bases with no gene match: 11. The CDR3 runs to 16 residues. Germline assignment: CDR1 MNHNY and CDR2 SVGAGI (reference sequence). CDR3 protein: CASSRGQGALENGYTF. The DNA of the CDR3 is TGTGCCAGCAGTCGCGGACAGGGGGCGCTTGAGAATGGCTACACCTTC.

V usage is TRBV30 and J usage is TRBJ1-1; 12 bases map to TRBD1. J was trimmed by 9 bases and V by 5 bases; bases with no gene match: 7. The CDR3 is 13 residues long. The germline CDR1 and CDR2 sequences are GTSNPN and SVGIG (reference sequence). The CDR3 nucleotides read TGTGCCTGGGTTTCCGGGACAGGGGGCCAAGCTTTCTTT. It yields the protein CAWVSGTGGQAFF.

Points on this clone: Compared with germline, one end of the junction differs, possibly owing to a read error. The chain is built from TRBV7-9 and TRBJ2-5; tentative D call: TRBD2 (6 bases). The germline gives CDR1 SEHNR, CDR2 FQNEAQ (reference sequence). The CDR3 has 14 residues. CDR3 residues: CSSFRGLGGETQYF. The DNA for the CDR3 is TGTTCCAGTTTTCGGGGCCTTGGGGGGGAGACCCAGTACTTC.

The CDR3 DNA sequence: TGTGCCAGCAGCCCACGAAGGACTAGCGGGAGCTCCTACAATGAGCAGTTCTTC. It yields the protein CASSPRRTSGSSYNEQFF. The chain uses TRBV7-8 and TRBJ2-1; 13 nucleotides match TRBD2. Losses at the gene ends were 5 bases for V and 0 bases for J; bases not matched to a gene: 7. The germline V gene encodes CDR1 SGHVS and CDR2 FQNEAQ. The CDR3 has 18 residues.

J is TRBJ2-7 and V is TRBV7-9, with 10 nucleotides matching TRBD1. There are 15 residues in the CDR3. V was pared by 5 bases and J by 3 bases, with 7 bases of the junction left unmatched. Germline CDR1 is SEHNR and CDR2 is FQNEAQ (reference sequence). The CDR3 sequence is CASSAKGTGDYEQYF. The CDR3, as DNA: TGTGCCAGCAGCGCGAAAGGGACAGGGGACTACGAGCAGTACTTC.

On this clone: Mismatch with germline at one junction end may stem from a read error. The chain carries TRBV20-1 and TRBJ2-1; D unresolved. The CDR3 runs to 10 residues. Germline CDR1 DFQATT, CDR2 SNEGSKA (reference sequence). This chain's CDR3 is CSPSDNEQFF. CDR3 DNA: TGCAGCCCCTCCGACAATGAGCAGTTCTTC.

The rearrangement joins TRBV6-1 to TRBJ1-1, with D unclear. V lost 7 bases and J 1 base, leaving 13 bases between the germline ends. CDR1 is MNHNS and CDR2 is SASEGT in the germline V gene. The CDR3 spans 14 residues. The CDR3 DNA reads as TGTGCCAGCATTATAACCGGGAAGAACACTGAAGCTTTCTTT. It yields the protein CASIITGKNTEAFF.

This CDR3 is CAWSRQGYEQYF. DNA for the CDR3: TGTGCCTGGAGCCGACAGGGATACGAGCAGTACTTC. The chain uses TRBV30 and TRBJ2-7; the match to TRBD1 covers 7 bases. The trim removed 3 bases at V and 4 bases at J, leaving 3 bases unmatched. This CDR3 is built from 12 residues. The germline CDR1 and CDR2 sequences are GTSNPN and SVGIG (reference sequence).

This clone has only one observation. This sequence joins TRBV27 and TRBJ1-1; D remains unclear. This CDR3 has 14 amino acids. Per germline, CDR1 MNHEY and CDR2 SMNVEV (reference sequence). V dropped 2 bases and J dropped 2 bases, with 9 bases sitting between them. In DNA form, the CDR3 reads TGTGCCAGCAGTTTAAAGGCGGCAAACACTGAAGCTTTCTTT. Protein: CASSLKAANTEAFF.

The chain has TRBV5-1 and TRBJ1-3; D gene uncertain. V was clipped by 0 bases and J by 4 bases, with 11 bases between them. The V gene's germline CDR1 is SGHRS and CDR2 YFSETQ. The length of the CDR3 is 15 residues. CDR3 in amino acids: CASSLEASQGNTIYF. CDR3 sequence (DNA): TGCGCCAGCAGCTTGGAAGCGTCCCAAGGAAACACCATATATTTT. Full variable domain (rest looked up from reference TRBV5-1 and TRBJ1-3): KAGVTQTPRYLIKTRGQQVTLSCSPISGHRSVSWYQQTPGQGLQFLFEYFSETQRNKGNFPGRFSGRQFSNSRSEMNVSTLELGDSALYLCASSLEASQGNTIYFGEGSWLTVV.

V gene TRBV2 combines with J gene TRBJ2-1; 8 positions agree with TRBD1. The CDR3 runs 15 residues. Germline CDR1 and CDR2: SNHLY and FYNNEI. J was trimmed by 6 bases and V by 3 bases; bases with no gene match: 7. The CDR3 loop reads CASSETTGEGNEQFF. For the CDR3, the DNA is TGTGCCAGCAGTGAGACGACAGGGGAAGGCAATGAGCAGTTCTTC.

The chain carries TRBV5-6 and TRBJ2-7; 8 bases align to TRBD1. Germline CDR1 and CDR2: SGHDT and YYEEEE. V was pared by 0 bases and J by 4 bases, with 3 bases of the junction left unmatched. This CDR3 spans 14 amino acids. CDR3 loop: CASSLVRGPYEQYF. CDR3 coding DNA: TGTGCCAGCAGCTTGGTCAGGGGGCCGTACGAGCAGTACTTC.

V gene TRBV5-1 combines with J gene TRBJ2-6; 10 nucleotides match TRBD1. The ends lost 4 bases at V and 4 bases at J; junction bases unmatched: 8. The CDR3 has 17 residues. CDR1 and CDR2 from the germline V gene are SGHRS and YFSETQ. The CDR3 sequence: CASSLSGQGTGANVLTF. For the CDR3, the DNA is TGCGCCAGCAGCCTGTCGGGACAGGGGACCGGGGCCAACGTCCTGACTTTC.

This clone came up once. V usage is TRBV29-1 and J usage is TRBJ2-7; 9 bases align to TRBD2. The ends lost 7 bases at V and 7 bases at J; junction bases unmatched: 11. The CDR3 spans 13 residues. The germline CDR1 and CDR2 sequences are SQVTM and ANQGSEA. The CDR3 loop reads CSGSTSGAGEQYF. The CDR3 region has the DNA TGCAGCGGATCGACTAGCGGAGCGGGGGAGCAGTACTTC.

This clone was counted between two and nine times. Here the CDR3 DNA reads TGTGCCAACAGGGCAGGGCCCTACGAGCAGTACTTC. Translated, it gives CANRAGPYEQYF. V and J are TRBV6-1 and TRBJ2-7; TRBD1 is a possible D gene (6 bases). V was shortened by 10 bases and J by 2 bases, with 12 bases between the two germline ends. The CDR3 extends over 12 amino acids. Germline assignment: CDR1 MNHNS and CDR2 SASEGT.